This T cell receptor beta chain stems from a study of cytotoxic CD8 clonotypes in ibrutinib-treated CLL. A remark on this clone: Its antigen is unknown.

The length of the CDR3 is 16 residues. The V end was cut by 3 bases, the J end by 7 bases, with 22 bases between. Germline V CDR1 and CDR2: MNHEY, SMNVEV (reference sequence). General study points: On treatment, the uncommon public clonotypes contracted or remained stable. Lymph node repertoires were not studied, and sampling times were unmatched.

Repertoires were generated with immunoSEQ multiplex PCR, while TCRdb's copy carries only in-frame clones and drops some. The sample carries roughly 200,000 clones, around 72% recorded once. The sequenced sample was PBMCs, obtained after 24 months of ibrutinib treatment. This TCR derives from a human donor with chronic lymphocytic leukemia. This chain joins TRBV27 and TRBJ2-7, with D tentatively TRBD2 (6 bases). The chain's CDR3 is CASSFGSAGFGWEQYF. The CDR3 bases are TGTGCCAGCAGTTTCGGCTCGGCGGGATTCGGGTGGGAGCAGTACTTC.